One sample yielded the 21 T cell receptor beta chains listed below, sequenced in a study of cytomegalovirus exposure and HLA in healthy donors. The PCR was carried out with 60 Vbeta primers and 13 Jbeta primers. Some clones are missing from TCRdb's copy, which holds only in-frame ones; the method was immunoSEQ multiplex PCR. The sample holds 80,000 to 95,000 clones. The sample was PBMCs. These receptors were obtained from a man aged 50 to 60 in good health and CMV-seropositive.

V and J are TRBV18 and TRBJ2-1; the match to TRBD2 covers 13 bases. Germline CDR1 KGHSH, CDR2 LQKENI. Trimming took 5 bases from V and 9 from J; bases not matched to a gene: 4. This CDR3 region has 14 residues. CDR3 bases: TGTGCCAGCTCAACCGGGACTAGCGGGACTGAGCAGTTCTTC. It translates to CASSTGTSGTEQFF.

V and J are TRBV9 and TRBJ2-7; the match to TRBD1 covers 9 bases. The CDR3 covers 15 residues. CDR1 and CDR2 from the germline V gene are SGDLS and YYNGEE. J was trimmed by 2 bases and V by 2 bases; bases with no gene match: 5. The CDR3 DNA sequence: TGTGCCAGCAGCGTGGGGACAGGGTGGACCTACGAGCAGTACTTC. This encodes CASSVGTGWTYEQYF.

V gene TRBV18 combines with J gene TRBJ1-5; 7 bases are shared with TRBD1. This CDR3 has 16 residues. The ends lost 3 bases at V and 9 bases at J; junction bases unmatched: 14. Germline V CDR1 and CDR2: KGHSH, LQKENI. The CDR3 spells CASSPRAGQTLGPQHF. In DNA form, the CDR3 reads TGTGCCAGCTCACCTAGGGCGGGACAGACGTTGGGGCCCCAGCATTTT. Supplemented by reference TRBV18 and TRBJ1-5, the full variable domain reads NAGVMQNPRHLVRRRGQEARLRCSPMKGHSHVYWYRQLPEEGLKFMVYLQKENIIDESGMPKERFSAEFPKEGPSILRIQQVVRGDSAAYFCASSPRAGQTLGPQHFGDGTRLSIL.

This rearrangement joins TRBV4-1 to TRBJ2-7; D is possibly TRBD2 (5 bases). CDR1 and CDR2 (germline): MGHRA, YSYEKL. The ends were cut back, 1 base at V and 5 bases at J, with 15 bases in the middle. The CDR3 is made up of 15 amino acids. Here the CDR3 reads CASSQVTAGENEQYF. The CDR3 DNA reads as TGCGCCAGCAGCCAAGTAACAGCCGGGGAAAACGAGCAGTACTTC.

The gene calls are TRBV5-6 and TRBJ1-6; TRBD1 might be the D (6 bases). The CDR3 loop spans 12 amino acids. In germline, CDR1 is SGHDT, CDR2 YYEEEE. V gave up 5 bases and J gave up 10 bases, with 10 bases separating them. CDR3: CASRVRGSPLHF. For the CDR3, the DNA is TGTGCCAGCAGGGTCAGGGGATCACCCCTCCACTTT.

The rearrangement joins TRBV9 to TRBJ2-2; tentatively, D is TRBD2 (5 bases). The V end was cut by 0 bases, the J end by 2 bases, with 17 bases between. Per germline, CDR1 SGDLS and CDR2 YYNGEE. The CDR3 is 18 residues long. This chain's CDR3 is CASSVERETIVNTGELFF. For the CDR3, the DNA is TGTGCCAGCAGCGTAGAGAGGGAGACTATTGTCAACACCGGGGAGCTGTTTTTT.

This chain uses TRBV7-3 with TRBJ2-2; 11 nucleotides agree with TRBD2. Germline V gene data show CDR1 as SGHTA and CDR2 as FQGTGA. The CDR3 contains 16 residues. Germline trimming cut 4 bases from V and 4 bases from J; bases unmatched to any gene: 5. CDR3 region: CASSSGTSGPTGELFF. The CDR3 nucleotides read TGTGCCAGCAGCTCGGGGACTAGCGGACCCACCGGGGAGCTGTTTTTT.

The V gene is TRBV6-5, the J gene TRBJ2-3, with D uncertain. Trimming removed 3 bases from V and 3 bases from J, with 10 bases in between. The CDR3 is 14 amino acids. Per germline, CDR1 MNHEY and CDR2 SVGAGI. This CDR3 is CASSYSHWTDTQYF. As DNA, the CDR3 is TGTGCCAGCAGTTATAGCCATTGGACAGATACGCAGTATTTT.

The chain is built from TRBV9 and TRBJ2-1, with 7 bases aligning to TRBD1. Germline loops: CDR1 SGDLS, CDR2 YYNGEE. CDR3 length: 16 residues. Trimming at V came to 0 bases and at J to 3 bases, leaving 6 bases not matched to a gene. The CDR3 protein is CASSVDLGGGYNEQFF. The DNA for the CDR3 is TGTGCCAGCAGCGTAGATTTAGGGGGCGGCTACAATGAGCAGTTCTTC.

The genes are TRBV7-9 and TRBJ1-1, with 7 nucleotides matching TRBD1. The junction had 2 bases not matched to a gene; V was cut back by 7 bases and J by 0 bases. The CDR3 runs to 13 residues. CDR1 is SEHNR and CDR2 is FQNEAQ in the germline V gene (reference sequence). The CDR3 loop reads CASKGQMNTEAFF. For the CDR3, the DNA is TGTGCCAGCAAGGGACAGATGAACACTGAAGCTTTCTTT.

The gene calls are TRBV30 and TRBJ2-3; a weak D match, TRBD2 (6 bases). Germline V gives CDR1 GTSNPN, CDR2 SVGIG (reference sequence). V lost 3 bases and J 1 base, leaving 11 bases between the germline ends. The CDR3 covers 14 residues. CDR3 sequence (DNA): TGTGCCTGGAGAGGAGGGTTAGGCACAGATACGCAGTATTTT. Encoded protein: CAWRGGLGTDTQYF.

The chain has TRBV5-1 and TRBJ1-2; 7 positions match TRBD1. The CDR3 runs to 15 residues. Germline V gene data show CDR1 as SGHRS and CDR2 as YFSETQ. V trimming: 0 bases; J trimming: 4 bases; junction bases outside the gene matches: 6. The CDR3, as DNA: TGCGCCAGCAGCTTGGATCCCGGACAGGCCTATGGCTACACCTTC. It translates to CASSLDPGQAYGYTF.

The chain joins TRBV29-1 to TRBJ2-1; TRBD2 might be the D (6 bases). Germline CDR1 and CDR2: SQVTM and ANQGSEA. The CDR3 runs to 14 residues. V shed 6 bases and J shed 5 bases, with 17 bases lying between them. CDR3 sequence: CSVQRRGPHNEQFF. The CDR3 DNA reads TGCAGCGTGCAACGGCGGGGTCCCCACAATGAGCAGTTCTTC.

The gene calls are TRBV9 and TRBJ2-3, with 7 bases identical to TRBD2. Germline loops: CDR1 SGDLS, CDR2 YYNGEE. The CDR3 consists of 16 residues. J was trimmed by 3 bases and V by 0 bases; bases with no gene match: 7. DNA of the CDR3: TGTGCCAGCAGCGTAGTTGGCGGGAGTGGGACAGATACGCAGTATTTT. Translating gives CASSVVGGSGTDTQYF.

V gene TRBV19 combines with J gene TRBJ2-2, with TRBD1 identical over 8 bases. From germline, CDR1 is LNHDA and CDR2 SQIVND (reference sequence). The CDR3 sequence is 15 residues long. J gave up 7 bases and V 3 bases, and 7 bases lay outside the gene matches. The CDR3 nucleotides read TGTGCCAGTAGTATCCAAATGACAGGGGTCGGGGAGCTGTTTTTT. It translates to CASSIQMTGVGELFF.

The V and J genes are TRBV7-9 and TRBJ1-5; TRBD1 matches 8 bases. CDR3 length equals 13 residues. Germline V gene sequence: CDR1 SEHNR, CDR2 FQNEAQ (reference sequence). The junction had 4 bases not matched to a gene; V was cut back by 6 bases and J by 6 bases. As DNA, the CDR3 is TGTGCCAGCAGGCAGGGGGCTGGTCAGCCCCAGCATTTT. Encoded protein: CASRQGAGQPQHF.

This chain uses TRBV7-2 with TRBJ2-2; 8 nucleotides agree with TRBD1. The germline CDR1 and CDR2 sequences are SGHTA and FQGNSA. There are 16 residues in the CDR3. The junction had 7 bases not matched to a gene; V was cut back by 4 bases and J by 3 bases. The CDR3 is CASSSHSGGYTGELFF. As DNA, the CDR3 is TGTGCCAGCAGCTCTCACTCAGGGGGCTACACCGGGGAGCTGTTTTTT.

V usage is TRBV7-8 and J usage is TRBJ1-2; 10 positions match TRBD1. Germline V CDR1 and CDR2: SGHVS, FQNEAQ. V was clipped by 2 bases and J by 3 bases; unmatched bases: 3. This CDR3 region has 15 residues. The CDR3 region is CASSLTGTGDYGYTF. The CDR3 nucleotides read TGTGCCAGCAGCTTAACCGGGACAGGGGACTATGGCTACACCTTC.

The chain carries TRBV12-5 and TRBJ2-5, with D uncertain. V gave up 2 bases and J gave up 1 base, with 5 bases separating them. Germline lookup yields CDR1 LGHNT and CDR2 FRNRAP. The CDR3 has 13 amino acids. CDR3 nucleotides: TGTGCTAGTGGTTTGCCGTTCCAAGAGACCCAGTACTTC. This sequence encodes CASGLPFQETQYF.

This rearrangement joins TRBV9 to TRBJ2-6; D unclear. Trimming cost V 2 bases and J 0 bases, with 12 bases left between them. The CDR3 has 17 amino acids. In germline, CDR1 is SGDLS, CDR2 YYNGEE. For the CDR3, the DNA is TGTGCCAGCAGCGTTAGCCGCGCGACCTCTGGGGCCAACGTCCTGACTTTC. This sequence encodes CASSVSRATSGANVLTF.

The gene calls are TRBV9 and TRBJ2-2; D is unresolved. CDR1 SGDLS and CDR2 YYNGEE come from the germline V gene. The V and J ends lost 2 bases and 5 bases respectively, with 4 bases between them. CDR3 length equals 12 residues. The CDR3 DNA follows: TGTGCCAGCAGCGTCCGGACCGGGGAGCTGTTTTTT. Its protein product is CASSVRTGELFF.